The clone carrying this T cell receptor beta chain came up a few times. The target antigen is unknown. This entry belongs to a study of cytomegalovirus exposure and HLA in healthy donors. Study results and caveats: HLA-A and HLA-B allele assignments for most subjects were reportedly predicted accurately using TCR beta sequences. Analyzed later, most CMV-associated TCR beta chains appeared HLA-restricted. It was assumed in the presence/absence analyses that sequencing depth was roughly uniform across donors.

With 60 Vbeta and 13 Jbeta primers, the PCR was carried out. Measured with immunoSEQ multiplex PCR; TCRdb has only the in-frame clones, and not every one. This sample has 150,000 to 200,000 clones; around 79% occur once, and the top ten carry more than 0.35%. Germline CDR1 SGDLS, CDR2 YYNGEE. CDR3 size: 14 residues. V was clipped by 1 base and J by 1 base, with 8 bases between them. V and J are TRBV9 and TRBJ1-1; D is uncertain. Input material: PBMCs. The TCR sequence derives from a male donor in good health and CMV-seropositive. CDR3 bases: TGTGCCAGCAGCGTAACTCCTACGAACACTGAAGCTTTCTTT. This encodes CASSVTPTNTEAFF.